Presented here are 25 T cell receptor beta chains from one specimen sequenced in a study of regulatory T cells in long-lasting Graves disease. Time point given: persistent/refractory GD, antithyroid drugs over 5 years with positive TRAb. After RNA was extracted from PBMCs, the TCR library was made from it. CDR3-region Arm-PCR and iRepertoire HTBI primers produced the TCR beta libraries. Using its own MiXCR run on the multiplex PCR reads, TCRdb lists one record per CDR3 protein. This repertoire shows about 470,000 distinct CDR3 sequences, 20% to 25% found once; its top ten account for roughly 8%. Source: peripheral blood mononuclear cells (PBMCs), taken when the disease was refractory, from a patient treated with antithyroid drugs. All receptors derive from a female donor with Graves disease.

The rearrangement uses TRBV20-1 and TRBJ1-1; a weak D match, TRBD1 (5 bases). This CDR3 contains 15 residues. The V and J ends lost 6 bases and 0 bases respectively, with 17 bases between them. CDR1 is DFQATT, CDR2 SNEGSKA, per germline (reference sequence). Written as DNA, the CDR3 is TGCAGTGCACCTGCCAAGGGGATGATGAACACTGAAGCTTTCTTT. It specifies CSAPAKGMMNTEAFF.

The chain is built from TRBV6-1 and TRBJ1-5; the match to TRBD1 covers 7 bases. The germline CDR1 and CDR2 sequences are MNHNS and SASEGT. The CDR3 spans 13 residues. J gave up 6 bases and V 10 bases, and 9 bases lay outside the gene matches. CDR3 loop: CANKGGEGQPQHF. The CDR3 DNA reads as TGTGCCAACAAAGGGGGCGAAGGTCAGCCCCAGCATTTT.

This clonotype was seen a handful of times. The chain employs TRBV7-3 and TRBJ2-3; D gene ambiguous. CDR1 is SGHTA, CDR2 FQGTGA, per germline. The CDR3 sequence is 13 residues long. V dropped 2 bases and J dropped 2 bases, with 5 bases sitting between them. CDR3 sequence (DNA): TGTGCCAGCAGCTTATCCACCACAGATACGCAGTATTTT. It specifies CASSLSTTDTQYF.

The chain couples TRBV9 to TRBJ2-7, with TRBD2 identical over 8 bases. The germline V gene has CDR1 SGDLS and CDR2 YYNGEE. V dropped 0 bases and J dropped 5; count of bases not matched to a gene: 7. CDR3 length: 15 amino acids. The CDR3 nucleotides are TGTGCCAGCAGCGTAGGGCGCGGGAGGTTGGACGAGCAGTACTTC. This gives the protein CASSVGRGRLDEQYF.

The table lists this clonotype with many counts. The chain carries TRBV10-3 and TRBJ2-7; 9 bases agree with TRBD2. The CDR3 loop spans 13 amino acids. Germline values: CDR1 ENHRY, CDR2 SYGVKD. The V and J ends lost 6 bases and 5 bases, in that order; junction bases with no gene match: 5. The CDR3 loop is CAISGLAYDEQYF. In DNA, the CDR3 is TGTGCCATCAGCGGACTAGCGTACGACGAGCAGTACTTC.

This clonotype was seen repeatedly, ten times or more. This CDR3 reads CSAPEMYSNQPQHF. CDR3 nucleotide sequence: TGCAGTGCTCCAGAGATGTATAGCAATCAGCCCCAGCATTTT. The J gene is TRBJ1-5, the V gene TRBV20-1; D is undetermined. The germline V gene encodes CDR1 DFQATT and CDR2 SNEGSKA (reference sequence). The CDR3 has 14 residues. Between the trimmed V and J ends, which lost 5 bases and 0 bases, there was a span of 11 bases.

At least ten counts were recorded for this clonotype. The V call is TRBV6-1, the J call TRBJ2-7, with a tentative D call TRBD2 (6 bases). The CDR3 is made up of 17 amino acids. Germline V lookup: CDR1 MNHNS, CDR2 SASEGT. V was cut by 5 bases and J by 7 bases, with 27 bases left in between. CDR3 sequence reads: CASSRPRGDFLGWEQYF. CDR3 sequence (DNA): TGTGCCAGCAGTCGCCCCCGCGGGGACTTCCTTGGGTGGGAGCAGTACTTC.

The genes are TRBV7-8 and TRBJ1-5; tentatively, D is TRBD1 (6 bases). In germline, CDR1 is SGHVS, CDR2 FQNEAQ. The V end lost 0 bases, the J end lost 5 bases, and 11 bases lay between the germline ends. This CDR3 region has 15 residues. The CDR3 DNA reads TGTGCCAGCAGCTTAGCGGGGGGGGCATATCAGCCCCAGCATTTT. Encoded protein: CASSLAGGAYQPQHF.

This clonotype was picked up a small number of times. The junction and the germline gene differ at one end; a read error may be behind it. The chain combines TRBV24-1 with TRBJ2-6, with 9 bases fitting TRBD1. The CDR3 contains 18 residues. Germline loops: CDR1 KGHDR, CDR2 SFDVKD. The CDR3 protein is CATSDIGDRETGANVLTF. CDR3 in DNA: TGTGCCACCAGTGATATCGGGGACAGGGAGACTGGGGCCAACGTCCTAACTTTC.

V gene TRBV19 combines with J gene TRBJ1-5, with 8 bases matching TRBD1. From germline, CDR1 is LNHDA and CDR2 SQIVND (reference sequence). The CDR3 covers 14 residues. CDR3 region: CACRQGTSNQPQHF. The CDR3 DNA reads TGTGCTTGTCGACAGGGGACTAGCAATCAGCCCCAGCATTTT.

The V call is TRBV12-5, the J call TRBJ1-1; no reliable D call. Germline CDR1 and CDR2: LGHNT and FRNRAP. V dropped 3 bases and J dropped 0 bases, with 5 bases sitting between them. CDR3 length equals 13 residues. The CDR3 DNA sequence: TGTGCTAGTGGTTTCTCGTTGAACACTGAAGCTTTCTTT. This encodes CASGFSLNTEAFF.

Ten or more counts support this clonotype. J is TRBJ2-7 and V is TRBV13; 8 bases are a match to TRBD1. Germline V gene data show CDR1 as PRHDT and CDR2 as FYEKMQ (reference sequence). Trimming at V came to 4 bases and at J to 3 bases, leaving 8 bases not matched to a gene. The CDR3 contains 15 residues. The CDR3 loop reads CASSSEGDRGYEQYF. For the CDR3, the DNA is TGTGCCAGCAGCTCAGAAGGTGACAGGGGCTACGAGCAGTACTTC.

At least ten counts were recorded for this clonotype. One end of the junction varies from germline; a read error may be responsible. The gene calls are TRBV7-9 and TRBJ2-7; 9 bases match TRBD1. CDR3 length: 15 residues. The germline V gene has CDR1 SEHNR and CDR2 FQNEAQ (reference sequence). DNA of the CDR3: TGTGCCAGCAGCCTAGCACAGGGGGCGTCGGACGAGCAGTACTTC. This gives the protein CASSLAQGASDEQYF.

This clonotype was recorded many times. This chain's CDR3 is CASKLGGSAKAFF. The CDR3 DNA reads TGTGCCAGCAAGCTAGGCGGTTCAGCAAAAGCTTTCTTT. The V call is TRBV2, the J call TRBJ1-1, with no clear D. The germline V gene encodes CDR1 SNHLY and CDR2 FYNNEI. The CDR3 has 13 residues. Trimming shortened V by 7 bases and J by 9 bases, and 18 bases separated the two germline ends.

This clonotype was seen ten or more times. The V and J genes are TRBV12-3 or TRBV12-4 and TRBJ1-2; 9 nucleotides align to TRBD1. The CDR3 is 14 residues long. The ends lost 3 bases at V and 6 bases at J; junction bases unmatched: 5. CDR3 bases: TGTGCCAGCAGTTTCGTCGGGACAGGGCATGGCTACACCTTC. This translates into CASSFVGTGHGYTF.

Only a few counts were recorded for this clonotype. The gene calls are TRBV20-1 and TRBJ1-3, with D perhaps matching TRBD1 (5 bases). CDR1 and CDR2 (germline): DFQATT, SNEGSKA (reference sequence). With 5 bases removed from V and 8 bases from J, the gap between germline ends came to 13 bases. This CDR3 has 12 residues. The CDR3 is CSAFNQGHTIYF. The CDR3 nucleotides are TGCAGTGCTTTTAACCAGGGCCACACCATATATTTT.

The gene calls are TRBV10-3 and TRBJ1-1; TRBD1 matches at 8 bases. The V and J ends lost 3 bases and 6 bases, in that order; junction bases with no gene match: 9. CDR1 is ENHRY and CDR2 is SYGVKD in the germline V gene. This CDR3 has 15 residues. The CDR3 DNA is TGTGCCATCAGTGAAGCGACAGGGGAGGCGCCTGAAGCTTTCTTT. Encoded protein: CAISEATGEAPEAFF.

Only a few counts were recorded for this clonotype. The gene calls are TRBV5-1 and TRBJ1-4; D possibly corresponds to TRBD1 (5 bases). Germline-derived CDR1 and CDR2 are SGHRS and YFSETQ. V lost 0 bases and J 7 bases, leaving 13 bases between the germline ends. This CDR3 has 15 amino acids. CDR3 coding DNA: TGCGCCAGCAGCTTGGGGGGGGGAAGAAGTGAAAAACTGTTTTTT. It translates to CASSLGGGRSEKLFF.

At least ten counts were recorded for this clonotype. The rearrangement uses TRBV2 and TRBJ1-5, with 7 positions matching TRBD1. This CDR3 has 13 amino acids. V gave up 8 bases and J gave up 5 bases; unmatched junction bases: 6. CDR1 SNHLY and CDR2 FYNNEI come from the germline V gene. The DNA for the CDR3 is TGTGCCAGCTCTGACAGGGCGTATCAGCCCCAGCATTTT. It codes for CASSDRAYQPQHF.

This clonotype was observed at least ten times. The chain has TRBV5-1 and TRBJ2-6, with 10 bases matching TRBD1. Germline values: CDR1 SGHRS, CDR2 YFSETQ. V lost 3 bases and J lost 0; bases outside the gene matches: 6. The CDR3 spans 18 residues. CDR3 DNA: TGCGCCAGCAGCTCGACAGGGGGCGGAATCTCTGGGGCCAACGTCCTGACTTTC. It is translated as CASSSTGGGISGANVLTF. Full variable domain (outside the CDR3, taken from reference TRBV5-1 and TRBJ2-6): KAGVTQTPRYLIKTRGQQVTLSCSPISGHRSVSWYQQTPGQGLQFLFEYFSETQRNKGNFPGRFSGRQFSNSRSEMNVSTLELGDSALYLCASSSTGGGISGANVLTFGAGSRLTVL.

V gene TRBV7-2 combines with J gene TRBJ1-4; 8 nucleotides agree with TRBD1. Trimming removed 6 bases from V and 8 bases from J; junction bases left unmatched: 8. Germline V CDR1 and CDR2: SGHTA, FQGNSA. This CDR3 contains 14 residues. The CDR3 DNA reads TGTGCCAGCAGTAATGGACAGGGTATCGAAAAACTGTTTTTT. Protein: CASSNGQGIEKLFF.

This chain connects TRBV5-6 to TRBJ2-2, with 12 bases that match TRBD2. V was clipped by 4 bases and J by 5 bases; unmatched bases: 6. This CDR3 has 16 residues. Looked up from germline, CDR1 is SGHDT and CDR2 is YYEEEE. The CDR3 loop reads CASSHEGLAGTGELFF. The CDR3 nucleotides read TGTGCCAGCAGCCACGAAGGACTAGCGGGAACCGGGGAGCTGTTTTTT.

Ten or more counts support this clonotype. The chain couples TRBV29-1 to TRBJ2-7; 8 bases are shared with TRBD1. J lost 4 bases, V lost 1 base, and 9 bases had no gene match. CDR3 length: 15 residues. CDR1 is SQVTM, CDR2 ANQGSEA, per germline. CDR3: CSVEGMGQETYEQYF. In DNA form, the CDR3 reads TGCAGCGTTGAAGGGATGGGACAGGAGACTTACGAGCAGTACTTC.

This clonotype was detected only a few times. This chain joins TRBV3-1 and TRBJ2-1; no clear D gene. Trimming removed 1 base from V and 14 bases from J, with 9 bases in between. Germline CDR1 reads LGHDT; CDR2 reads YNNKEL (reference sequence). This CDR3 is built from 11 residues. CDR3 sequence reads: CASSQGTVEFF. CDR3 nucleotide sequence: TGTGCCAGCAGCCAAGGTACGGTTGAGTTCTTC.

Points on this clonotype: Since a much larger clone is just one base distant, this may be a read error. V and J are TRBV28 and TRBJ1-2; unclear D gene. The CDR3 runs to 14 residues. CDR1 is MDHEN, CDR2 SYDVKM, per germline. DNA of the CDR3: TGTGCCAGCTCCATCGGGGTAGCTGCCTATGGCCACACCTTC. It specifies CASSIGVAAYGHTF.